At least ten counts were recorded for the clone carrying this T cell receptor (beta chain). These data are taken from a study of Graves' ophthalmopathy and Graves' hyperthyroidism. Amplification from RNA transcripts yielded the TCR beta CDR3 regions. Second-round multiplex PCR came after a first-round RT-PCR that employed HTBI primers. TCRdb called the multiplex PCR reads again in MiXCR, with one record for every CDR3 protein. Counted here are fewer than 250,000 distinct CDR3 sequences, 29% occurring once; the ten biggest clones make up about 9.3%. The germline gives CDR1 SNHLY, CDR2 FYNNEI. Trimming cost V 0 bases and J 8 bases, with 13 bases left between them. CDR3 length: 14 amino acids.

The receptor was derived from a man aged 50 or older with Graves' ophthalmopathy. The specimen was peripheral blood. This sequence joins TRBV2 and TRBJ1-2; D uncertain. CDR3 bases: TGTGCCAGCAGTGAAGCGTCGCGGGGAGGCGGCTACACCTTC. Amino acid sequence: CASSEASRGGGYTF.